This TCR beta chain stems from a study of T cells in Graves' hyperthyroidism and ophthalmopathy. This clonotype has a handful of counts. Germline values: CDR1 SGDLS, CDR2 YYNGEE. V lost 3 bases to trimming and J lost 3 bases; unmatched junction nucleotides: 5. CDR3 size: 16 residues. Regions amplified from RNA transcripts were the TCR beta CDR3 regions. The primer set for the first-round RT-PCR of the TCR CDR3 was HTBI. TCRdb redid the calling of the multiplex PCR reads with MiXCR, one entry per CDR3 protein. The sample contains 250,000 to 300,000 distinct CDR3 sequences, 13% to 15% of which appear only once.

This TCR came from a middle-aged woman with Graves' hyperthyroidism that later progressed to Graves' ophthalmopathy. The sequenced sample was blood. This sequence joins TRBV9 and TRBJ2-2, with 10 bases lining up with TRBD1. CDR3 nucleotide sequence: TGTGCCAGCAGCGGGCGACAGGGGGCCGACACCGGGGAGCTGTTTTTT. Protein: CASSGRQGADTGELFF.